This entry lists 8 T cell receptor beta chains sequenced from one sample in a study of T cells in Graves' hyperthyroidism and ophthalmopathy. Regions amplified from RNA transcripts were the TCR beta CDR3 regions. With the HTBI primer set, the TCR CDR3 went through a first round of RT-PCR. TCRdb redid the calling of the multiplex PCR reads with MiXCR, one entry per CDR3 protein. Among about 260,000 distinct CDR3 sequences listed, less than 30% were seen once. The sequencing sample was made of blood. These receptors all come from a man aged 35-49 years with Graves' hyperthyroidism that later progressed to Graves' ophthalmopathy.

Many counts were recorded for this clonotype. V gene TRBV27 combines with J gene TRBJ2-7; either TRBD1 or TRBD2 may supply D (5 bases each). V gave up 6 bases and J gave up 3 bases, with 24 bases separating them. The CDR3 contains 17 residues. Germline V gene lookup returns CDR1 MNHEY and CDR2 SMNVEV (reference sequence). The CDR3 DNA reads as TGTGCCAGCAGGCCCAGTGGCTCCGGGACCAATCACTACGAGCAGTACTTC. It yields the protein CASRPSGSGTNHYEQYF.

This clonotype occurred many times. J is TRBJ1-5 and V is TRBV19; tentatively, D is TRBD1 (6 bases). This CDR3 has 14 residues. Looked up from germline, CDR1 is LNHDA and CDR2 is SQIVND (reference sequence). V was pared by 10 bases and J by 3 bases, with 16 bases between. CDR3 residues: CATGPRDNNQPQHF. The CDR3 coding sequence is TGTGCCACCGGACCCCGGGACAACAATCAGCCCCAGCATTTT.

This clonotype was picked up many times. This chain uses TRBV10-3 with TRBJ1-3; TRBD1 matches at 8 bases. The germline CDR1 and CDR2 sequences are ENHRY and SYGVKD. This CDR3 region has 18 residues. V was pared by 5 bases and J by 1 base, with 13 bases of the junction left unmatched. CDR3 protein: CAISSHRTGKKSGNTIYF. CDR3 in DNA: TGTGCCATCAGTTCCCATAGGACAGGGAAAAAATCTGGAAACACCATATATTTT.

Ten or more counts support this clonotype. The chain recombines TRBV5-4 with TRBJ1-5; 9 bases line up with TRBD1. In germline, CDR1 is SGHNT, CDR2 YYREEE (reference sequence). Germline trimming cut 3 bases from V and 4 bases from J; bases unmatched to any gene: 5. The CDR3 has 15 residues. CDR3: CASSSGTGINQPQHF. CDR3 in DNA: TGTGCCAGCAGCTCGGGGACAGGGATTAATCAGCCCCAGCATTTT.

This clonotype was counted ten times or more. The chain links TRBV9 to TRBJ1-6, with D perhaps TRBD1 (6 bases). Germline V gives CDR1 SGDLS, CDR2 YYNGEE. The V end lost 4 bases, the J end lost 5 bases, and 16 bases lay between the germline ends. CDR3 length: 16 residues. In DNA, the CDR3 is TGTGCCAGCAGCTTACTACAGGGAGGGAATAATTCACCCCTCCACTTT. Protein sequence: CASSLLQGGNNSPLHF.

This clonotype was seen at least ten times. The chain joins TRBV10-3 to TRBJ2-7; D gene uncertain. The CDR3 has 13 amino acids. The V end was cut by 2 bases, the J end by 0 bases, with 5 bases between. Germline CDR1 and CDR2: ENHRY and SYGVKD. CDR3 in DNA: TGTGCCATCAGTGAGGGCGGCTCCTACGAGCAGTACTTC. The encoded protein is CAISEGGSYEQYF.

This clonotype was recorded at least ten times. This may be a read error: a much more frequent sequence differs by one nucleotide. The chain's CDR3 is CPISGRGEVYTF. The DNA of the CDR3 is TGTCCCATCAGTGGTCGGGGAGAAGTCTACACCTTC. This rearrangement joins TRBV10-3 to TRBJ1-2; D is unresolved. The germline gives CDR1 ENHRY, CDR2 SYGVKD. The CDR3 is 12 amino acids.

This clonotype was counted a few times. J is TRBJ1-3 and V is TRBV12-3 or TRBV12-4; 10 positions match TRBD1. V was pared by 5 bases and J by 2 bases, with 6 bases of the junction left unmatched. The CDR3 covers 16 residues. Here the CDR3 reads CASSNAGTGAGNTIYF. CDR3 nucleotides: TGTGCCAGCAGTAACGCCGGGACAGGGGCTGGAAACACCATATATTTT.